This section outlines one T cell receptor beta chain sequence together with its context. What it recognizes is unknown. The entry originates in a study of cytomegalovirus exposure and HLA in healthy donors. The V end lost 0 bases, the J end lost 5 bases, and 5 bases lay between the germline ends. From germline, CDR1 is SGHRS and CDR2 YFSETQ. The CDR3 spans 12 residues. Researchers ran the PCR with 60 Vbeta and 13 Jbeta primers. The repertoire was sequenced with immunoSEQ multiplex PCR; TCRdb's copy has only in-frame clones and lacks some. Found here are 180,000 or so clones, under 9.5% of them singletons; the top ten hold over 1%. General observations from the study: The authors later found HLA-associated TCR beta chains more clonally expanded than equally common others. V- and J-gene trimming of TCR beta was linked (in a later analysis) to a missense DCLRE1C variant.

The chain uses TRBV5-1 and TRBJ1-2; D uncertain. The receptor comes from a woman in her 30s in good health and CMV-seropositive. The sample comprised PBMCs. The CDR3 protein is CASSLERYGYTF. Written as DNA, the CDR3 is TGCGCCAGCAGCTTGGAGAGGTATGGCTACACCTTC.